Each of the 16 T cell receptor beta chains below was sequenced from the same sample in a study of cytomegalovirus exposure and HLA in healthy donors. Use of 60 Vbeta and 13 Jbeta primers characterized the PCR. Generated by immunoSEQ multiplex PCR, the TCRdb table keeps only in-frame clones and is missing some. The sample consists of approximately 74,000 clones, about 79% of them appearing once. Material for sequencing was PBMCs. Receptor source: a middle-aged woman in good health and CMV-seronegative.

The sample holds a few counts of this clone. The rearrangement links TRBV7-3 to TRBJ2-1; 8 nucleotides match TRBD1. The V gene's germline CDR1 is SGHTA and CDR2 FQGTGA. The J segment lost 5 bases and the V segment lost 3 bases, leaving 0 bases of the junction unmatched. CDR3 length equals 13 residues. DNA for the CDR3: TGTGCCAGCAGCTTGGACAGGGACAATGAGCAGTTCTTC. Protein product: CASSLDRDNEQFF. Variable domain in full (rest from reference TRBV7-3 and TRBJ2-1): GAGVSQTPSNKVTEKGKYVELRCDPISGHTALYWYRQSLGQGPEFLIYFQGTGAADDSGLPNDRFFAVRPEGSVSTLKIQRTERGDSAVYLCASSLDRDNEQFFGPGTRLTVL.

The chain has TRBV2 and TRBJ2-7, with D perhaps TRBD1 (6 bases). CDR1 is SNHLY and CDR2 is FYNNEI in the germline V gene. CDR3 length: 16 amino acids. Trimming pared 6 bases from V and 3 bases from J, leaving 21 bases between. The CDR3 is CASREAAGVFRYEQYF. CDR3 in DNA: TGTGCCAGCAGGGAGGCGGCAGGGGTATTTCGCTACGAGCAGTACTTC.

This sequence joins TRBV10-2 and TRBJ2-5; no definite D call. Trimming shortened V by 3 bases and J by 2 bases, and 10 bases separated the two germline ends. Per the germline V gene, CDR1 is WSHSY and CDR2 is SAAADI. The CDR3 has 14 residues. The CDR3 DNA reads TGCGCCAGCAGTGACGGCAGGCTTCAAGAGACCCAGTACTTC. Its protein product is CASSDGRLQETQYF.

CDR3 nucleotide sequence: TGTGCCAGCAGCTTAGAGGCAGGTTACTACGAGCAGTACTTC. Protein: CASSLEAGYYEQYF. The chain carries TRBV7-2 and TRBJ2-7; D is uncertain. CDR1 SGHTA and CDR2 FQGNSA come from the germline V gene. The V end lost 1 base, the J end lost 3 bases, and 10 bases lay between the germline ends. The CDR3 totals 14 residues.

The rearrangement links TRBV7-9 to TRBJ1-2, with 7 bases matching TRBD1. Germline V lookup: CDR1 SEHNR, CDR2 FQNEAQ (reference sequence). After removal of 5 bases from V and 8 bases from J, the junction contained 17 bases not matched to a gene. The CDR3 sequence is 16 residues long. CDR3 residues: CASSAPRDRVLWGYTF. Here the CDR3 DNA reads TGTGCCAGCAGCGCCCCCCGCGACAGGGTTCTATGGGGCTACACCTTC. Using reference TRBV7-9 and TRBJ1-2 for the parts outside the CDR3, the full variable domain is DTGVSQNPRHKITKRGQNVTFRCDPISEHNRLYWYRQTLGQGPEFLTYFQNEAQLEKSRLLSDRFSAERPKGSFSTLEIQRTEQGDSAMYLCASSAPRDRVLWGYTFGSGTRLTVV.

The chain employs TRBV10-1 and TRBJ2-5; D is possibly TRBD1 (6 bases). The J call could be wrong; TRBJ2-7 is a better fit for the DNA end. The CDR3 runs to 14 residues. Germline V CDR1 and CDR2: WNHNN, SYGVQD (reference sequence). CDR3 in amino acids: CASSSGTTSYEQYF. In DNA, the CDR3 is TGCGCCAGCAGCTCCGGGACAACCTCCTACGAGCAGTACTTC.

The rearrangement joins TRBV7-9 to TRBJ1-4; D is ambiguous. V was cut by 2 bases and J by 0 bases, with 7 bases left in between. The CDR3 runs 15 residues. CDR1 and CDR2 (germline): SEHNR, FQNEAQ (reference sequence). The DNA of the CDR3 is TGTGCCAGCAGCTTACTGGGCGCAACTAATGAAAAACTGTTTTTT. Its protein product is CASSLLGATNEKLFF.

The V call is TRBV11-3, the J call TRBJ2-3, with 9 bases matching TRBD2. The CDR3 spans 14 residues. The junction had 0 bases not matched to a gene; V was cut back by 1 base and J by 4 bases. The germline V gene encodes CDR1 SGHNT and CDR2 YENEEA. This chain's CDR3 is CASSLGTSADTQYF. DNA for the CDR3: TGTGCCAGCAGCTTAGGGACTAGCGCAGATACGCAGTATTTT.

The chain combines TRBV20-1 with TRBJ1-2; TRBD1 matches 8 bases. CDR1 and CDR2 from the germline V gene are DFQATT and SNEGSKA (reference sequence). The CDR3 length is 11 residues. Trimming took 6 bases from V and 8 from J; bases not matched to a gene: 5. Written as DNA, the CDR3 is TGCAGTGCGCAGACAGGGGAGGGCTACACCTTC. Translating it yields CSAQTGEGYTF.

The V and J genes are TRBV6-5 and TRBJ1-5, with 7 positions matching TRBD1. CDR1 is MNHEY and CDR2 is SVGAGI in the germline V gene. The ends lost 6 bases at V and 6 bases at J; junction bases unmatched: 8. The CDR3 totals 14 residues. The CDR3 DNA follows: TGTGCCAGCAGAATAGACAGGGTGGGTCAGCCCCAGCATTTT. Its translation: CASRIDRVGQPQHF.

The V and J genes are TRBV28 and TRBJ1-5, with D possibly being TRBD1 (6 bases). The V gene's germline CDR1 is MDHEN and CDR2 SYDVKM. The CDR3 is made up of 20 amino acids. Trimming removed 0 bases from V and 0 bases from J, with 21 bases in between. For the CDR3, the DNA is TGTGCCAGCAGTTTATGGGCGCGGGCAGGGGACCTAAATAGCAATCAGCCCCAGCATTTT. The encoded protein is CASSLWARAGDLNSNQPQHF.

The rearrangement joins TRBV9 to TRBJ1-1; D remains ambiguous. Germline-derived CDR1 and CDR2 are SGDLS and YYNGEE. Between the trimmed V and J ends, which lost 0 bases and 5 bases, there was a span of 14 bases. CDR3 size: 15 residues. Here the CDR3 reads CASSVVSRSPTEAFF. The CDR3 DNA sequence: TGTGCCAGCAGCGTAGTGTCCAGGTCCCCAACTGAAGCTTTCTTT.

This chain links TRBV5-1 with TRBJ1-6; maybe TRBD1 (6 bases). Between the trimmed V and J ends, which lost 7 bases and 9 bases, there was a span of 17 bases. CDR1 is SGHRS, CDR2 YFSETQ, per germline. The CDR3 is made up of 14 amino acids. The CDR3 region has the DNA TGCGCCAGCGGTGGTGTGGACAGTAGTTCACCCCTCCACTTT. Its translation: CASGGVDSSSPLHF.

The chain recombines TRBV28 with TRBJ1-2, with D possibly matching TRBD1 (5 bases). Germline CDR1 MDHEN, CDR2 SYDVKM. The CDR3 extends over 13 amino acids. The V end was cut by 2 bases, the J end by 5 bases, with 9 bases between. CDR3 sequence (DNA): TGTGCCAGCAGTTTAGGGGGGAGTTATGGCTACACCTTC. Its protein product is CASSLGGSYGYTF.

A single count supports this clone. CDR3 nucleotide sequence: TGTGCCAGCAGCATACTAGCGGGAGCGTACAATGAGCAGTTCTTC. It is translated as CASSILAGAYNEQFF. The chain links TRBV5-4 to TRBJ2-1, with 11 bases aligning to TRBD2. This CDR3 region has 15 residues. V dropped 4 bases and J dropped 4; count of bases not matched to a gene: 4. Germline V gene sequence: CDR1 SGHNT, CDR2 YYREEE (reference sequence).

The J gene is TRBJ1-1, the V gene TRBV2; TRBD1 aligns across 9 bases. The CDR3 is 18 residues long. Germline CDR1 and CDR2: SNHLY and FYNNEI. Trimming removed 3 bases from V and 0 bases from J; junction bases left unmatched: 11. The CDR3 sequence is CASSDLGTGRIMNTEAFF. In nucleotides, the CDR3 is TGTGCCAGCAGTGATCTTGGGACAGGGCGTATCATGAACACTGAAGCTTTCTTT.